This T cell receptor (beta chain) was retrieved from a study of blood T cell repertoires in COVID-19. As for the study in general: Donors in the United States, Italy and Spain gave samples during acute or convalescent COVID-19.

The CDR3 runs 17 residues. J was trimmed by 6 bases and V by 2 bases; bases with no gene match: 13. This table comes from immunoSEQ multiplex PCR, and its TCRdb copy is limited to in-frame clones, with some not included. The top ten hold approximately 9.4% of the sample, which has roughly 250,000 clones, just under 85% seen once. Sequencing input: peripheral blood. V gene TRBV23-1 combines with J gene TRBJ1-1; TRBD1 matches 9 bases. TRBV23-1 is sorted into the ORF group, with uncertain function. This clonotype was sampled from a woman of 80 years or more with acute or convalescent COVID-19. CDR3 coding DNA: TGCGCCAGCAGTCAAGATATTAGGGGACAGGGCGTTTCTGAAGCTTTCTTT. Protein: CASSQDIRGQGVSEAFF.